This T cell receptor (beta chain) comes out of a study of blood T cell repertoires in COVID-19. About the research overall: Acute and convalescent COVID-19 specimens originated in the United States, Italy and Spain. Sources were T cells, B-cell-depleted T cells, or PBMCs; the material itself was cDNA or gDNA.

Between the trimmed V and J ends, which lost 0 bases and 10 bases, there was a span of 15 bases. This CDR3 is 15 amino acids long. Germline CDR1 and CDR2: LNHNV and YYDKDF (reference sequence). Original processing notes: Nucleated cell number was recorded as an estimate derived from reference gene primer amplification. Profiled with immunoSEQ multiplex PCR; TCRdb holds only in-frame clones, not every one. Clone size and the V and J calls come from that table; the DNA yielded D and trimming. There are tens of thousands of clones in the sample; about 91% occur only once, and around 6.9% lies in the top ten.

J is TRBJ2-2 and V is TRBV15; D is unresolved. The sequenced material came from peripheral blood. The sequence came from a human donor in a cohort sampled during active COVID-19. The CDR3 bases are TGTGCCACCAGCAGAGAATCAAGGAGCAACGCGGAGCTGTTTTTT. Its translation is CATSRESRSNAELFF.